These 20 T cell receptor beta chains were sequenced from one sample in a study of CD8+ T cells in alopecia areata. RNA extraction was followed by reverse transcription into cDNA, which acted as the sequencing template. The repertoire was sequenced with immunoSEQ multiplex PCR; TCRdb's copy has only in-frame clones and lacks some. Of about 150,000 clones in the sample, 58% were seen once. The source material was CD4+ T cells sorted from blood, sampled at week 0. The receptors here all came from a human donor with alopecia areata.

This clone was seen more than once but under ten times. V is TRBV19 and J is TRBJ2-4; D is ambiguous. From germline, CDR1 is LNHDA and CDR2 SQIVND (reference sequence). V lost 5 bases and J 0 bases, leaving 11 bases between the germline ends. This CDR3 contains 15 residues. In nucleotides, the CDR3 is TGTGCCAGTAGTTCCCGCCCTGTAGCCAAAAACATTCAGTACTTC. Translated: CASSSRPVAKNIQYF.

This clone has more than one count but fewer than ten. Different DNA sequences within this sample yield the same CDR3. The chain joins TRBV7-2 to TRBJ2-3, with D hard to call. Germline loops: CDR1 SGHTA, CDR2 FQGNSA. There are 12 residues in the CDR3. Deletions cut 5 bases from V and 2 bases from J, with 5 bases between. The CDR3 is CASSPYTDTQYF. The CDR3 coding sequence is TGTGCCAGCAGCCCCTACACAGATACGCAGTATTTT.

This sequence joins TRBV2 and TRBJ2-5; D uncertain. Trimming took off 6 bases at V and 4 bases at J, with 9 bases between the two ends. Germline CDR1 is SNHLY and CDR2 is FYNNEI. This CDR3 region has 12 residues. In DNA form, the CDR3 reads TGTGCCAGCAGGCTAGTCGGAGAGACCCAGTACTTC. Its protein product is CASRLVGETQYF.

This clone was seen just once. The CDR3 reads CAWSVGSNYEQYF. The CDR3, as DNA: TGTGCCTGGAGTGTGGGCAGTAACTACGAGCAGTACTTC. The gene calls are TRBV30 and TRBJ2-7; D remains unclear. This CDR3 is 13 amino acids long. Germline values: CDR1 GTSNPN, CDR2 SVGIG (reference sequence). V dropped 0 bases and J dropped 3 bases, with 9 bases sitting between them.

This rearrangement joins TRBV19 to TRBJ1-1, with TRBD1 identical over 7 bases. Germline lookup yields CDR1 LNHDA and CDR2 SQIVND (reference sequence). After removal of 8 bases from V and 0 bases from J, the junction contained 12 bases not matched to a gene. The length of the CDR3 is 16 residues. CDR3 loop: CASLASTGTMNTEAFF. CDR3 DNA sequence: TGTGCCAGTCTAGCCTCGACAGGGACCATGAACACTGAAGCTTTCTTT.

This clone showed up just a few times. V is TRBV29-1 and J is TRBJ1-2, with 11 nucleotides matching TRBD1. Germline assignment: CDR1 SQVTM and CDR2 ANQGSEA. The CDR3 has 15 amino acids. V lost 7 bases to trimming and J lost 1 base; unmatched junction nucleotides: 8. As DNA, the CDR3 is TGCAGCGCTCGGGACAGGGGGGGACTTAACTATGGCTACACCTTC. It is translated as CSARDRGGLNYGYTF.

The chain is built from TRBV11-2 and TRBJ2-1; the D gene is possibly TRBD2 (7 bases). Trimming cost V 3 bases and J 2 bases, with 8 bases left between them. CDR1 and CDR2 from the germline V gene are SGHAT and FQNNGV. This CDR3 contains 14 residues. The CDR3 sequence: CASSFGGPYNEQFF. In DNA, the CDR3 is TGTGCCAGCAGCTTCGGGGGGCCCTACAATGAGCAGTTCTTC.

The V call is TRBV11-2, the J call TRBJ2-7; TRBD1 aligns across 7 bases. Germline V gene lookup returns CDR1 SGHAT and CDR2 FQNNGV. V was clipped by 5 bases and J by 2 bases; unmatched bases: 9. CDR3 length: 15 amino acids. CDR3: CASSRYDRAPYEQYF. The CDR3 DNA reads as TGTGCCAGCAGCCGATATGACAGGGCGCCCTACGAGCAGTACTTC.

The J gene is TRBJ2-6, the V gene TRBV6-5; D remains unclear. The germline V and J ends were trimmed by 8 bases and 1 base, with 6 bases remaining between them. The CDR3 is 13 amino acids. Looked up from germline, CDR1 is MNHEY and CDR2 is SVGAGI. The CDR3 is CASGRSGANVLTF. The CDR3 coding sequence is TGTGCCAGCGGTAGATCTGGGGCCAACGTCCTGACTTTC.

This clone was seen only once. J is TRBJ1-4 and V is TRBV5-1; D is unresolved. This CDR3 region has 15 residues. Germline CDR1 is SGHRS and CDR2 is YFSETQ. V was clipped by 1 base and J by 6 bases, with 13 bases between them. Here the CDR3 reads CASSLRIGKDEKLFF. The CDR3 DNA is TGCGCCAGCAGCTTGCGCATAGGGAAGGATGAAAAACTGTTTTTT.

CDR3 nucleotide sequence: TGCGCCAGCAGCTTGGACCCAGGGACCTACGAGCAGTACTTC. Translation gives CASSLDPGTYEQYF. V gene TRBV5-1 combines with J gene TRBJ2-7; D is perhaps TRBD1 (5 bases). The germline gives CDR1 SGHRS, CDR2 YFSETQ. CDR3 size: 14 residues. Trimming pared 0 bases from V and 2 bases from J, leaving 9 bases between.

This chain uses TRBV7-2 with TRBJ1-2; 8 nucleotides line up with TRBD1. The CDR3 contains 17 residues. Germline CDR1 reads SGHTA; CDR2 reads FQGNSA. With 1 base clipped from V and 8 bases from J, the junction kept 15 bases outside the gene matches. CDR3 region: CASSLGAGTGSVRGYTF. The CDR3 DNA is TGTGCCAGCAGCTTAGGCGCCGGGACAGGCAGCGTCCGGGGCTACACCTTC.

Turning to this clone: Other DNA sequences in this specimen translate into the identical CDR3. The chain joins TRBV4-2 to TRBJ2-3; a possible D gene is TRBD2 (6 bases). Per the germline V gene, CDR1 is LGHNA and CDR2 is YNFKEQ. Trimming took 0 bases from V and 5 from J, leaving 9 bases between them. This CDR3 is 14 amino acids long. For the CDR3, the DNA is TGTGCCAGCAGCCAAGAGGCGCGGGGAGATACGCAGTATTTT. Its protein is CASSQEARGDTQYF.

This sequence joins TRBV30 and TRBJ1-3; D gene ambiguous. Deletions cut 2 bases from V and 1 base from J, with 6 bases between. CDR1 GTSNPN and CDR2 SVGIG come from the germline V gene (reference sequence). The CDR3 extends over 13 amino acids. The CDR3 nucleotides are TGTGCCTGGAGTCGGGGTTCTGGAAACACCATATATTTT. Translation: CAWSRGSGNTIYF.

The count of this clone is one. The chain employs TRBV6-1 and TRBJ1-2, with D possibly matching TRBD1 (5 bases). Germline assignment: CDR1 MNHNS and CDR2 SASEGT. This CDR3 contains 13 residues. V dropped 6 bases and J dropped 2 bases, with 10 bases sitting between them. The CDR3: CASSVTGNYGYTF. The CDR3 DNA is TGTGCCAGCAGCGTTACAGGAAACTATGGCTACACCTTC.

This clone appeared a few times. The rearrangement joins TRBV2 to TRBJ2-3; TRBD2 aligns across 7 bases. V lost 4 bases, J lost 0 bases, and 7 bases stayed unmatched. The CDR3 covers 16 residues. Germline assignment: CDR1 SNHLY and CDR2 FYNNEI. The CDR3 sequence is CASSGLTSSSTDTQYF. CDR3 DNA: TGTGCCAGCAGTGGACTGACTAGCAGTAGCACAGATACGCAGTATTTT.

The genes are TRBV5-1 and TRBJ1-1, with D tentatively TRBD1 (5 bases). Trimming removed 4 bases at V and 5 bases at J, with 12 bases between. The CDR3 is 13 residues long. In germline, CDR1 is SGHRS, CDR2 YFSETQ. The CDR3 DNA is TGCGCCAGCAGCCCTGGGGGTGGGACTGAAGCTTTCTTT. Its protein product is CASSPGGGTEAFF.

The J gene is TRBJ2-7, the V gene TRBV4-2; 7 positions match TRBD1. Unmatched junction bases numbered 13, after V lost 4 bases and J lost 4 bases. Germline loops: CDR1 LGHNA, CDR2 YNFKEQ. This CDR3 region has 16 residues. The CDR3 is CASSPGSTGNVYEQYF. CDR3 bases: TGTGCCAGCAGCCCCGGCTCGACAGGGAATGTGTACGAGCAGTACTTC.

The chain has TRBV7-9 and TRBJ2-5; TRBD2 matches at 10 bases. Per the germline V gene, CDR1 is SEHNR and CDR2 is FQNEAQ (reference sequence). The CDR3 totals 15 residues. V lost 3 bases and J lost 3; bases outside the gene matches: 4. The CDR3, as DNA: TGTGCCAGCAGCTTGACTAGCGGGCTGAAAGAGACCCAGTACTTC. Its protein is CASSLTSGLKETQYF.

V usage is TRBV4-3 and J usage is TRBJ1-2, with a weak D call TRBD1 (5 bases). Germline-derived CDR1 and CDR2 are LGHNA and YSLEER. The CDR3 runs to 14 residues. With 1 base removed from V and 8 bases from J, the gap between germline ends came to 14 bases. This CDR3 is CASSQARGEYGYTF. The CDR3 nucleotides read TGCGCCAGCAGCCAAGCTAGAGGGGAGTACGGCTACACCTTC.